Here is one TCR beta chain with its context. The target antigen is unknown. The CD4+ fraction was divided into a CD45RA+ naive subset and a CD45RA-negative memory subset. Sorted subsets were amplified in replicate PCRs using 200 to 250 ng DNA, about 30,000 T cell genomes. Sequencing used immunoSEQ multiplex PCR; TCRdb keeps in-frame clones, though not all of them. The sample contains 980,000 or so clones, 76% of which appear only once. These data are taken from a study of shared clonotypes between healthy human individuals. Germline-derived CDR1 and CDR2 are LNHDA and SQIVND (reference sequence). V trimming: 5 bases; J trimming: 5 bases; junction bases outside the gene matches: 13. This CDR3 region has 16 residues. Findings and limits, study-wide: Rarefaction indicated that sorted-subset sequencing remained incomplete although depth was large.

The chain couples TRBV19 to TRBJ1-2; the match to TRBD1 covers 8 bases. The clonotype comes from a young man in good health. Sequences were obtained from memory CD4+ T cells sorted from blood. Subset here: CD45RA-negative fraction. The CDR3 sequence: CASSAVGQGGRYGYTF. CDR3 nucleotide sequence: TGTGCCAGTAGTGCAGTTGGACAGGGCGGTAGGTATGGCTACACCTTC.